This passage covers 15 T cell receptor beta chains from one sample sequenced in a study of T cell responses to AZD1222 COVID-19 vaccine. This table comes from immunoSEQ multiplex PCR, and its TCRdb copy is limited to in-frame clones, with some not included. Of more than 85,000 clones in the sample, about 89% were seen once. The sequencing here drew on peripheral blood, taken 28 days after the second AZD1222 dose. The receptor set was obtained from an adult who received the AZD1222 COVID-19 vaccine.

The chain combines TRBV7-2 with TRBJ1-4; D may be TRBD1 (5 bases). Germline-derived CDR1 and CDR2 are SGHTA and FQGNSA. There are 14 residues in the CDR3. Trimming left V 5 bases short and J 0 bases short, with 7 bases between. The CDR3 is CASSRRATNEKLFF. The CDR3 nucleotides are TGTGCCAGCAGCCGCAGGGCAACTAATGAAAAACTGTTTTTT.

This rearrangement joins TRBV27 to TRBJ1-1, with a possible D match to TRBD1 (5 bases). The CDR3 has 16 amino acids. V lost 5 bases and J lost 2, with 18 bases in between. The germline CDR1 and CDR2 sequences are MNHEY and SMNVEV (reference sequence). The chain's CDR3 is CASSLQGVGINTEAFF. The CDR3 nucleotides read TGTGCCAGCAGTCTACAAGGGGTAGGGATCAACACTGAAGCTTTCTTT.

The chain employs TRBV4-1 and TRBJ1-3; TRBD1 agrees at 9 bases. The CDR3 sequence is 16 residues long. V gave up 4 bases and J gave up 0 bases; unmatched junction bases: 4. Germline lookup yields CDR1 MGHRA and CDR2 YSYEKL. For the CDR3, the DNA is TGCGCCAGCAGCCCCTGGGACAGGGTCTCTGGAAACACCATATATTTT. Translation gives CASSPWDRVSGNTIYF.

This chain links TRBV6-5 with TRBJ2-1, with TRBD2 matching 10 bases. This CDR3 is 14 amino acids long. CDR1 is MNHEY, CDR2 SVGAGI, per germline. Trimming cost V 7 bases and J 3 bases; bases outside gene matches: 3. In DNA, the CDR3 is TGTGCCAGCACTAGCGGGAGTGACTACAATGAGCAGTTCTTC. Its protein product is CASTSGSDYNEQFF.

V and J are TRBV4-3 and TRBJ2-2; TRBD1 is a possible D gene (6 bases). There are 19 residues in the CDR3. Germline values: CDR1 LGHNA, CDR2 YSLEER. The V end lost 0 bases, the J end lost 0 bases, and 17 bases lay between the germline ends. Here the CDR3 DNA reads TGCGCCAGCAGCCAAGACGTTAGGGGGTACGCCGCGAACACCGGGGAGCTGTTTTTT. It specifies CASSQDVRGYAANTGELFF.

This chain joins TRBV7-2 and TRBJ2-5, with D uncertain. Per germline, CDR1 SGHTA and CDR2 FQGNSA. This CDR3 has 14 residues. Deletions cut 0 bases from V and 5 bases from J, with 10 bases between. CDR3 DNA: TGTGCCAGCAGCTTAGCCCCCCTAGGGGAGACCCAGTACTTC. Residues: CASSLAPLGETQYF.

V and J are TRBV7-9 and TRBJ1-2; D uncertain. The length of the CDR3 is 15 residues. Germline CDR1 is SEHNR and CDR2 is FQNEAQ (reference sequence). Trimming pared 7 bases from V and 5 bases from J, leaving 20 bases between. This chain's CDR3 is CASTFPSGEEYGYTF. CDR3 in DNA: TGTGCCAGCACCTTCCCCTCTGGGGAGGAGTATGGCTACACCTTC.

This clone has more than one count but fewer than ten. This CDR3 reads CASSHLASRNEQFF. The DNA for the CDR3 is TGTGCCAGTAGTCACTTGGCTAGCAGGAATGAGCAGTTCTTC. The rearrangement uses TRBV19 and TRBJ2-1, with D perhaps matching TRBD2 (5 bases). V was clipped by 5 bases and J by 7 bases, with 15 bases between them. Germline V CDR1 and CDR2: LNHDA, SQIVND (reference sequence). CDR3 length: 14 residues.

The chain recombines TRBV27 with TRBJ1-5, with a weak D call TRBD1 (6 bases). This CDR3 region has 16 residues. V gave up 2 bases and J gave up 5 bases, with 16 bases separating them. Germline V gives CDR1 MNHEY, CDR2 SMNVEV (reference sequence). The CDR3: CASSLIGTYTHQPQHF. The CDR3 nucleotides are TGTGCCAGCAGTTTAATCGGGACATACACCCATCAGCCCCAGCATTTT.

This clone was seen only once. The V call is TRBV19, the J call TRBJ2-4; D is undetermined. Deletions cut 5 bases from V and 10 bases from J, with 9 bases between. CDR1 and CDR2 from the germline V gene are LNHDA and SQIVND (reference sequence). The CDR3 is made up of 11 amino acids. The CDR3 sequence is CASSAPPIQYF. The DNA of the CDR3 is TGTGCCAGTAGTGCCCCTCCGATTCAGTACTTC.

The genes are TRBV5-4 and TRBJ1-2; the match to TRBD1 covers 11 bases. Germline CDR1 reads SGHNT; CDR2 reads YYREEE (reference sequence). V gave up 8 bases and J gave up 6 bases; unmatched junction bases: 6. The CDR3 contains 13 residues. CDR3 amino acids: CASGQGAKDGYTF. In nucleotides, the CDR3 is TGTGCCAGTGGACAGGGGGCGAAGGATGGCTACACCTTC.

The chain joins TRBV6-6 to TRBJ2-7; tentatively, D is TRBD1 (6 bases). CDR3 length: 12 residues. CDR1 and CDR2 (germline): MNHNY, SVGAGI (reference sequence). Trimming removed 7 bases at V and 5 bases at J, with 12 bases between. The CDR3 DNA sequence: TGTGCCAGCAAAGGGGGTTCCAACGAGCAGTACTTC. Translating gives CASKGGSNEQYF.

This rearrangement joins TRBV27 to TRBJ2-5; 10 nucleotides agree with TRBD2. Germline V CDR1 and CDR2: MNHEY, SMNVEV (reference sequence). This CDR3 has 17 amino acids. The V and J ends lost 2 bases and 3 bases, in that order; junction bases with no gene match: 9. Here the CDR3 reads CASSLMASGRSEETQYF. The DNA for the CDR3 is TGTGCCAGCAGTTTAATGGCTAGCGGGAGAAGTGAAGAGACCCAGTACTTC.

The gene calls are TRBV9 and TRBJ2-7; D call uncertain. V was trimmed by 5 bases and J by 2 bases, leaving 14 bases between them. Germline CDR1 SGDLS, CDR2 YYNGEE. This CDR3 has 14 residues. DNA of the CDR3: TGTGCCAGCAGTCTGAAGGGCGGCCCCTACGAGCAGTACTTC. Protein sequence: CASSLKGGPYEQYF.

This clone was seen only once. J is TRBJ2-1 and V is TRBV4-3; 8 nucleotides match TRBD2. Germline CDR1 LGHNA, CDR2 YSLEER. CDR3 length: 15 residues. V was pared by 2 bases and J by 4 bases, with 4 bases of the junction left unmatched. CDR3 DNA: TGCGCCAGCAGCCAACCGGGAGGGGGGTACAATGAGCAGTTCTTC. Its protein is CASSQPGGGYNEQFF.